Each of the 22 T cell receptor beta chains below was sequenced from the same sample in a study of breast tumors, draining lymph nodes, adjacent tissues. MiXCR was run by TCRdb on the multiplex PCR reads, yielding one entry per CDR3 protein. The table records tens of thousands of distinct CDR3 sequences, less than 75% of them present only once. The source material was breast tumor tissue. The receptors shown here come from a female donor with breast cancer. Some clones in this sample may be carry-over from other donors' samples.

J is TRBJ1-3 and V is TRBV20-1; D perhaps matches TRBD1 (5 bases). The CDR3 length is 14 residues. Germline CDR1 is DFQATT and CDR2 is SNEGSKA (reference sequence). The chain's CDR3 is CGGADVLSGTPIYF. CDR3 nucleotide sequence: TGCGGTGGGGCTGACGTCCTCTCTGGAACCCCCATATATTTT.

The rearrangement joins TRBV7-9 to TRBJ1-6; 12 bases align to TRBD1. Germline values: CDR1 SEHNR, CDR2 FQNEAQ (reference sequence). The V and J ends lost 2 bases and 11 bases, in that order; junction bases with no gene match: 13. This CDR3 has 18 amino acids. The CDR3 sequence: CASSLSSGTGGAGTPLHF. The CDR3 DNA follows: TGTGCCAGCAGCTTATCTTCCGGGACAGGGGGCGCCGGTACACCCCTCCACTTT.

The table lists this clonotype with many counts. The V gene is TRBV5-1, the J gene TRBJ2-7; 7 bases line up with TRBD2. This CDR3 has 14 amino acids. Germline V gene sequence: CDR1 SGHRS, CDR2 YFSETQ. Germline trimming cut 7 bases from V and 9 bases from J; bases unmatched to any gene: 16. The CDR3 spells CASDRGQAGDVQYF. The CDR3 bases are TGCGCCAGCGACCGTGGGCAGGCGGGGGATGTGCAGTACTTC.

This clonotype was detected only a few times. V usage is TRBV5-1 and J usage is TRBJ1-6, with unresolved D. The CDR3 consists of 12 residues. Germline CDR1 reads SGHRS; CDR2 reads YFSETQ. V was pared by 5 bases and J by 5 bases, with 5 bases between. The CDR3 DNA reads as TGCGCCAGCAGGGAGGATAATTCACCCCTCCACTTT. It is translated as CASREDNSPLHF.

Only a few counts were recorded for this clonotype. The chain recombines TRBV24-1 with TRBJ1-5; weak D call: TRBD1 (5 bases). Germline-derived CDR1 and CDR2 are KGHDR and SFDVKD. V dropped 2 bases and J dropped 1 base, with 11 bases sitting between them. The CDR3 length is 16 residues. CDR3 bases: TGTGCCACCAGTGATTCCGGCAGGGCGAGCAATCAGCCCCAGCATTTT. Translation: CATSDSGRASNQPQHF.

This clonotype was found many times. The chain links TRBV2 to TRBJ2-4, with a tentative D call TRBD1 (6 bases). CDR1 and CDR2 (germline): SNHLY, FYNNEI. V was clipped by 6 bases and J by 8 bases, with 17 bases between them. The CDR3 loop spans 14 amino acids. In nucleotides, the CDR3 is TGTGCCAGCAGCGCCCGCAGCGAGGGGGACATTCAGTACTTC. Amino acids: CASSARSEGDIQYF.

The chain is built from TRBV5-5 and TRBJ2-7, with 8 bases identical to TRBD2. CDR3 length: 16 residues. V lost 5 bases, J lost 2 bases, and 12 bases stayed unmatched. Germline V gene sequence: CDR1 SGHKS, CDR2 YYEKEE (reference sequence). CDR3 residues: CASSRGGRRNTYEQYF. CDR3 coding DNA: TGTGCCAGCAGTCGGGGGGGCCGTCGAAATACCTACGAGCAGTACTTC. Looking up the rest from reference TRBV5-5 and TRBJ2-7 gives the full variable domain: DAGVTQSPTHLIKTRGQQVTLRCSPISGHKSVSWYQQVLGQGPQFIFQYYEKEERGRGNFPDRFSARQFPNYSSELNVNALLLGDSALYLCASSRGGRRNTYEQYFGPGTRLTVT.

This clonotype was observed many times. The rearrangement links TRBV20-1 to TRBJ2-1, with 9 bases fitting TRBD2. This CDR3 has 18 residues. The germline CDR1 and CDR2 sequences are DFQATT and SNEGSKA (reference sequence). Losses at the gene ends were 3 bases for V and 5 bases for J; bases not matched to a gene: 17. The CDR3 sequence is CSARGAGSGGPRNNEQFF. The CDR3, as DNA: TGCAGTGCTAGGGGGGCGGGTAGCGGGGGACCTAGGAACAATGAGCAGTTCTTC.

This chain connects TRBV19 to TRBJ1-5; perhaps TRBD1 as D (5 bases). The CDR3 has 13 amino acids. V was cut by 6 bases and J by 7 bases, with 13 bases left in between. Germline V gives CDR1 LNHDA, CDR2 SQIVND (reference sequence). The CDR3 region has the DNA TGTGCCAGTAGAGGGTGGGGGTACCAGCCCCAGCATTTT. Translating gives CASRGWGYQPQHF.

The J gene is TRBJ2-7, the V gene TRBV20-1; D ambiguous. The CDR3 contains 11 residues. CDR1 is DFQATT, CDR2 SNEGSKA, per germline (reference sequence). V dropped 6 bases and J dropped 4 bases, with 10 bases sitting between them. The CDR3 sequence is CSATDGYEQYF. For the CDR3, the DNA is TGCAGTGCCACCGACGGTTACGAGCAGTACTTC.

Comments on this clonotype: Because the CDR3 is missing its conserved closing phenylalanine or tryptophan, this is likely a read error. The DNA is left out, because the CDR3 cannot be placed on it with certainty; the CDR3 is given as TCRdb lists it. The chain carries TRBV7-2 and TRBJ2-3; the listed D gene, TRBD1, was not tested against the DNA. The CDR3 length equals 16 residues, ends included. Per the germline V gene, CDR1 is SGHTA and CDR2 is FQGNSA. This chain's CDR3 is CASSYPGQGYEQYFGP.

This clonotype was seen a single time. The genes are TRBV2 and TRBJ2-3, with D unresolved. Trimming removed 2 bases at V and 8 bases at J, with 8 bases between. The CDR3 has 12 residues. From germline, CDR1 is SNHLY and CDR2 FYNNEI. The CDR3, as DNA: TGTGCCAGCAGTGAACTGTACCCTACGCAGTATTTT. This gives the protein CASSELYPTQYF.

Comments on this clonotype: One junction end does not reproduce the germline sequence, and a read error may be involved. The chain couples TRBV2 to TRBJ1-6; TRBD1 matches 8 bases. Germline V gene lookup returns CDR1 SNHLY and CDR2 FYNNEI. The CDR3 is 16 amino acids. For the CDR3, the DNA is TGTGCCAGCAGCCTAGCCGGGACAGGAGCCAATTCATCCCTCCACTTT. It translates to CASSLAGTGANSSLHF.

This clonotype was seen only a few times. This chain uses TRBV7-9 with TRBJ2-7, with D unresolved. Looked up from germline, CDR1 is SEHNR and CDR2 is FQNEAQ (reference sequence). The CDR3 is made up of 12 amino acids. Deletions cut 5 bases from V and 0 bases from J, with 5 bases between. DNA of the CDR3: TGTGCCAGCAGCCTAAGCTCCTACGAGCAGTACTTC. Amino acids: CASSLSSYEQYF.

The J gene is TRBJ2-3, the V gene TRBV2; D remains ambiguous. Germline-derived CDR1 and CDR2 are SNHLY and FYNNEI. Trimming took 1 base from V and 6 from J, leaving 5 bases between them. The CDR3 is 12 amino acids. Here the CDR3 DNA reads TGTGCCAGCAGTGAAGAGGGTGATACGCAGTATTTT. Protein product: CASSEEGDTQYF.

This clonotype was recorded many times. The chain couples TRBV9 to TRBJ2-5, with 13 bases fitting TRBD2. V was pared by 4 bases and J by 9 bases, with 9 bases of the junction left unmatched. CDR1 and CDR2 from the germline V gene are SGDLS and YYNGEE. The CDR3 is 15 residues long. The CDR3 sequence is CASSPRLAGGMAQYF. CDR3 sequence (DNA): TGTGCCAGCAGCCCCAGACTAGCGGGGGGAATGGCCCAGTACTTC. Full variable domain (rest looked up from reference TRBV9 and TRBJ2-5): DSGVTQTPKHLITATGQRVTLRCSPRSGDLSVYWYQQSLDQGLQFLIQYYNGEERAKGNILERFSAQQFPDLHSELNLSSLELGDSALYFCASSPRLAGGMAQYFGPGTRLLVL.

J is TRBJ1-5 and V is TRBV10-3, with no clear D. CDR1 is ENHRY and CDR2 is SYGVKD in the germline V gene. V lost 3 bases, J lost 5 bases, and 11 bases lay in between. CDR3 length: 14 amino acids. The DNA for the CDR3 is TGTGCCATCAGTGAAAGGCAGGTGGATCAGCCCCAGCATTTT. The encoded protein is CAISERQVDQPQHF.

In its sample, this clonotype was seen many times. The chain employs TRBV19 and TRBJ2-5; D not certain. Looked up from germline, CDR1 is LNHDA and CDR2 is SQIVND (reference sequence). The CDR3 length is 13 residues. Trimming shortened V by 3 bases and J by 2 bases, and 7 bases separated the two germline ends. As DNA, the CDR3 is TGTGCCAGTAGTATTGGCCCACAAGAGACCCAGTACTTC. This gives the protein CASSIGPQETQYF.

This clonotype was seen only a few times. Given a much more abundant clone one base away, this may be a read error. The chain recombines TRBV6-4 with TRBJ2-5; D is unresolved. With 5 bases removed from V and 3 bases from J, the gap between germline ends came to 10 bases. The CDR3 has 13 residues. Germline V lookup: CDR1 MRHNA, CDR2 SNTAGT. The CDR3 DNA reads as TGTGCCAGCAGTCACCACGTGGAAGAGACCCAGTACTTC. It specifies CASSHHVEETQYF.

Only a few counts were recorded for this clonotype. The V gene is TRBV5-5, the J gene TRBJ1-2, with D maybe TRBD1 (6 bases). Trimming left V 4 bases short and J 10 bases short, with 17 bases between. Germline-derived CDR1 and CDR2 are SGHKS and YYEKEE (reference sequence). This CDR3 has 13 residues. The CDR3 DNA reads TGTGCCAGCAGCCCGGGGACACCGGCCTTCTACACCTTC. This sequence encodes CASSPGTPAFYTF.

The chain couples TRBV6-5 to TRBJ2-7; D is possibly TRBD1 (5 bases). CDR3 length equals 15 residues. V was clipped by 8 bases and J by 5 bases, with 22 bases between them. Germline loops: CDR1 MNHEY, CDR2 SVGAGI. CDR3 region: CASPCCRSGANEQYF. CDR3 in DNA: TGTGCCAGCCCATGCTGTCGCTCTGGGGCCAACGAGCAGTACTTC.

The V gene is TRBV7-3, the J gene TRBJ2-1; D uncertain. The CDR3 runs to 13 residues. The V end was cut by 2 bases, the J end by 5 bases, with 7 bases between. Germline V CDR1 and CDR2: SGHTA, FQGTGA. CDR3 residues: CASSLGPNNEQFF. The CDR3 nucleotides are TGTGCCAGCAGCTTAGGGCCGAACAATGAGCAGTTCTTC.